This T cell receptor (beta chain) was captured in a study of control samples from healthy donors and cancer patients. This table comes from immunoSEQ multiplex PCR, and its TCRdb copy is limited to in-frame clones, with some not included. The table lists about 72,000 clones, 85% to 95% of them singletons. The ends lost 4 bases at V and 11 bases at J; junction bases unmatched: 14. Per the germline V gene, CDR1 is MDHEN and CDR2 is SYDVKM. The CDR3 covers 16 residues. Sequencing was done on a sample of blood. The V gene is TRBV28, the J gene TRBJ1-5, with TRBD1 identical over 10 bases. This clonotype was obtained from a woman aged 55-69 years in good health. CDR3 region: CASSSPRDRGRRAQHF. The CDR3 nucleotides are TGTGCCAGCAGTTCCCCCCGGGACAGGGGAAGGAGGGCCCAGCATTTT.